These 4 T cell receptor beta chains were all obtained from the same sample, sequenced in a study of blood T cells in healthy people across ages. For the second PCR, which ran for about 6 to 11 cycles, a sample-barcoded 5' primer and a J-beta primer mix were used. TCRdb re-derived calls from the 5' RACE reads in MiXCR, one entry per CDR3 protein. Among roughly 1,800,000 distinct CDR3 sequences listed, about 50% were seen once. Sequencing was performed on blood. All receptors derive from a woman in her thirties or forties in good health.

This clonotype appeared a few times. CDR3 bases: TGTGCCAGCGACGTGGGGGGCTCCAGCTCTGGGGCCAACGTCCTGACTTTC. It encodes CASDVGGSSSGANVLTF. V usage is TRBV12-3 or TRBV12-4 and J usage is TRBJ2-6; TRBD1 or TRBD2 may be the D gene (6 bases each). The CDR3 runs to 17 residues. Trimming removed 8 bases at V and 0 bases at J, with 17 bases between.

This clonotype has a single count. This chain links TRBV5-1 with TRBJ2-3, with D perhaps TRBD2 (5 bases). V gave up 4 bases and J gave up 8 bases, with 20 bases separating them. The germline V gene has CDR1 SGHRS and CDR2 YFSETQ. The CDR3 is 15 amino acids. The CDR3 nucleotides are TGCGCCAGCAGCCGACGGACTCCCGGCCTGGGTACGCAGTATTTT. This sequence encodes CASSRRTPGLGTQYF.

CDR3 in DNA: TGTGCCAGCAGCCAAGTTGAGTCAGGGGGAAAGTTCTTC. This sequence encodes CASSQVESGGKFF. The chain couples TRBV14 to TRBJ2-1; the match to TRBD1 covers 7 bases. CDR1 and CDR2 (germline): SGHDN, FVKESK. The V segment lost 1 base and the J segment 14 bases; nucleotides outside the gene matches: 8. The CDR3 has 13 residues.

This clonotype was detected a few times. The rearrangement joins TRBV7-2 to TRBJ2-7; 9 nucleotides align to TRBD1. The CDR3 covers 15 residues. Germline V gene data show CDR1 as SGHTA and CDR2 as FQGNSA. J gave up 2 bases and V 5 bases, and 7 bases lay outside the gene matches. The CDR3: CASSLHRGPTYEQYF. CDR3 DNA sequence: TGTGCCAGCAGCCTCCACAGGGGGCCTACCTACGAGCAGTACTTC. Drawing the rest from reference TRBV7-2 and TRBJ2-7, the complete variable domain is GAGVSQSPSNKVTEKGKDVELRCDPISGHTALYWYRQSLGQGLEFLIYFQGNSAPDKSGLPSDRFSAERTGGSVSTLTIQRTQQEDSAVYLCASSLHRGPTYEQYFGPGTRLTVT.